This passage covers 18 T cell receptor beta chains from one sample sequenced in a study of STAT5B mutations in CD4+ large granular lymphocyte leukemia. Using immunoSEQ multiplex PCR, the repertoire was profiled, and TCRdb retains in-frame clones only, with some absent. Among thousands of clones listed, 65% to 80% were seen once. Material for sequencing was PBMCs. These receptor sequences come from a woman aged 55-69 years with CD4+ T-cell large granular lymphocyte leukemia.

The chain recombines TRBV15 with TRBJ2-3, with a possible D match to TRBD1 (6 bases). Trimming shortened V by 6 bases and J by 0 bases, and 10 bases separated the two germline ends. Germline V gene lookup returns CDR1 LNHNV and CDR2 YYDKDF (reference sequence). This CDR3 region has 14 residues. DNA of the CDR3: TGTGCCACCAGAATCGGACAGAGCACAGATACGCAGTATTTT. Amino acids: CATRIGQSTDTQYF.

This clone was counted once. This chain links TRBV11-2 with TRBJ2-3, with TRBD2 matching 7 bases. This CDR3 comprises 16 residues. The germline CDR1 and CDR2 sequences are SGHAT and FQNNGV. J lost 0 bases, V lost 5 bases, and 8 bases had no gene match. The CDR3 sequence is CASSIRGGSSTDTQYF. The CDR3 coding sequence is TGTGCCAGCAGCATAAGAGGCGGGAGTAGCACAGATACGCAGTATTTT.

The CDR3 spells CASSWVMDTGELFF. In DNA, the CDR3 is TGTGCCAGCAGCTGGGTGATGGACACCGGGGAGCTGTTTTTT. The rearrangement uses TRBV7-8 and TRBJ2-2; D remains ambiguous. V was trimmed by 4 bases and J by 3 bases, leaving 9 bases between them. The germline gives CDR1 SGHVS, CDR2 FQNEAQ. This CDR3 spans 14 amino acids.

The chain recombines TRBV5-1 with TRBJ2-5; D unresolved. Trimming took off 1 base at V and 2 bases at J, with 6 bases between the two ends. This CDR3 region has 13 residues. Germline lookup yields CDR1 SGHRS and CDR2 YFSETQ. The CDR3 sequence is CASSLTAQETQYF. CDR3 sequence (DNA): TGCGCCAGCAGCTTGACTGCACAAGAGACCCAGTACTTC. Together with reference TRBV5-1 and TRBJ2-5, the CDR3 gives the full variable domain: KAGVTQTPRYLIKTRGQQVTLSCSPISGHRSVSWYQQTPGQGLQFLFEYFSETQRNKGNFPGRFSGRQFSNSRSEMNVSTLELGDSALYLCASSLTAQETQYFGPGTRLLVL.

V is TRBV19 and J is TRBJ2-7, with TRBD1 as a possible D gene (5 bases). CDR3 length: 15 residues. Germline CDR1 is LNHDA and CDR2 is SQIVND (reference sequence). Trimming stripped 10 bases from V and 2 bases from J, with 21 bases between. The CDR3 DNA reads as TGTGCCACCCTGAAGGCGCAGGGAAATACCTACGAGCAGTACTTC. Amino acids: CATLKAQGNTYEQYF.

The chain has TRBV4-1 and TRBJ2-3, with a possible D match to TRBD1 (6 bases). CDR3 length: 13 amino acids. Trimming left V 0 bases short and J 13 bases short, with 14 bases between. Germline lookup yields CDR1 MGHRA and CDR2 YSYEKL. The CDR3: CASSQDFRGSEYF. The CDR3 DNA is TGCGCCAGCAGCCAAGACTTCAGGGGCTCGGAGTATTTT.

This clone was observed a handful of times. The V and J genes are TRBV7-9 and TRBJ2-7, with 9 bases identical to TRBD2. CDR1 is SEHNR, CDR2 FQNEAQ, per germline (reference sequence). The CDR3 contains 15 residues. V dropped 1 base and J dropped 1; count of bases not matched to a gene: 2. Here the CDR3 reads CASSLVSGRSYEQYF. DNA of the CDR3: TGTGCCAGCAGCTTAGTTAGCGGGAGATCCTACGAGCAGTACTTC.

The chain couples TRBV5-1 to TRBJ1-6; D is perhaps TRBD1 (5 bases). CDR3 length equals 14 residues. The V gene's germline CDR1 is SGHRS and CDR2 YFSETQ. The germline V and J ends were trimmed by 0 bases and 7 bases, with 8 bases remaining between them. In DNA, the CDR3 is TGCGCCAGCAGCTTGGGACAGCAGAATTCACCCCTCCACTTT. Encoded protein: CASSLGQQNSPLHF.

The chain is built from TRBV28 and TRBJ2-1; D ambiguous. Trimming left V 6 bases short and J 4 bases short, with 19 bases between. The length of the CDR3 is 16 residues. CDR1 is MDHEN and CDR2 is SYDVKM in the germline V gene. The CDR3 DNA is TGTGCCAGCAGACCCCCCACAGAGGCGCCTTACAATGAGCAGTTCTTC. This encodes CASRPPTEAPYNEQFF.

The chain uses TRBV4-3 and TRBJ2-2; weak D call: TRBD1 (5 bases). Germline V gene data show CDR1 as LGHNA and CDR2 as YSLEER. The CDR3 totals 14 residues. With 6 bases removed from V and 3 bases from J, the gap between germline ends came to 11 bases. This chain's CDR3 is CASSVSRDTGELFF. The DNA for the CDR3 is TGCGCCAGCAGTGTGAGCAGGGACACCGGGGAGCTGTTTTTT.

The rearrangement uses TRBV7-2 and TRBJ2-7; D possibly corresponds to TRBD2 (6 bases). Trimming took off 5 bases at V and 2 bases at J, with 13 bases between the two ends. Germline V gives CDR1 SGHTA, CDR2 FQGNSA. CDR3 size: 14 residues. The CDR3 DNA reads as TGTGCCAGCAGCCGCGGGACTGCTCCCTACGAGCAGTACTTC. Its protein is CASSRGTAPYEQYF.

The gene calls are TRBV4-1 and TRBJ1-2; D is ambiguous. The V gene's germline CDR1 is MGHRA and CDR2 YSYEKL. The V end was cut by 0 bases, the J end by 3 bases, with 14 bases between. This CDR3 region has 16 residues. CDR3 residues: CASSQEKGSPDYGYTF. CDR3 nucleotides: TGCGCCAGCAGCCAAGAAAAGGGCAGCCCGGACTATGGCTACACCTTC.

This clone occurred a few times. The V call is TRBV5-1, the J call TRBJ2-3; D unresolved. CDR1 is SGHRS and CDR2 is YFSETQ in the germline V gene. The CDR3 is 15 amino acids. The ends were cut back, 3 bases at V and 0 bases at J, with 11 bases in the middle. In DNA, the CDR3 is TGCGCCAGCAGCTCTCGTAAGTCAAGCACAGATACGCAGTATTTT. It codes for CASSSRKSSTDTQYF.

The V and J genes are TRBV19 and TRBJ1-3; weak D call: TRBD1 (5 bases). Germline V CDR1 and CDR2: LNHDA, SQIVND (reference sequence). Trimming cost V 5 bases and J 4 bases, with 12 bases left between them. The CDR3 consists of 14 residues. CDR3 bases: TGTGCCAGTAGTTTTACAGGCGCCGGAAACACCATATATTTT. It specifies CASSFTGAGNTIYF.

The chain recombines TRBV2 with TRBJ2-7; no clear D gene. The CDR3 spans 13 residues. Trimming took 0 bases from V and 12 from J, leaving 15 bases between them. Germline V gene lookup returns CDR1 SNHLY and CDR2 FYNNEI. CDR3 nucleotides: TGTGCCAGCAGTGAAGCGCTTGTAGGCGGCAGGTACTTC. Translated: CASSEALVGGRYF.

This chain joins TRBV12-5 and TRBJ1-1; D is unresolved. The CDR3 spans 12 residues. Per the germline V gene, CDR1 is LGHNT and CDR2 is FRNRAP. V dropped 4 bases and J dropped 2 bases, with 5 bases sitting between them. Here the CDR3 reads CASGWANTEAFF. Here the CDR3 DNA reads TGTGCTAGTGGTTGGGCTAACACTGAAGCTTTCTTT. The whole variable domain, filled in from reference TRBV12-5 and TRBJ1-1, reads DARVTQTPRHKVTEMGQEVTMRCQPILGHNTVFWYRQTMMQGLELLAYFRNRAPLDDSGMPKDRFSAEMPDATLATLKIQPSEPRDSAVYFCASGWANTEAFFGQGTRLTVV.

The CDR3 sequence is CASSKMGQGQETQYF. The CDR3 bases are TGTGCCAGCAGCAAAATGGGACAGGGACAAGAGACCCAGTACTTC. V is TRBV7-2 and J is TRBJ2-5, with 9 bases lining up with TRBD1. Germline CDR1 reads SGHTA; CDR2 reads FQGNSA. V was pared by 5 bases and J by 2 bases, with 6 bases of the junction left unmatched. There are 15 residues in the CDR3.

The genes are TRBV7-8 and TRBJ1-5; weak D call: TRBD1 (6 bases). The CDR3 is 16 amino acids. Germline CDR1 and CDR2: SGHVS and FQNEAQ. V was clipped by 5 bases and J by 7 bases, with 21 bases between them. CDR3 nucleotides: TGTGCCAGCAGCCAGAGGACAGTGGAGTTCGGGCAGCCCCAGCATTTT. This sequence encodes CASSQRTVEFGQPQHF. Full variable domain (rest looked up from reference TRBV7-8 and TRBJ1-5): GAGVSQSPRYKVAKRGQDVALRCDPISGHVSLFWYQQALGQGPEFLTYFQNEAQLDKSGLPSDRFFAERPEGSVSTLKIQRTQQEDSAVYLCASSQRTVEFGQPQHFGDGTRLSIL.